This T cell receptor beta chain was retrieved from a study of cytomegalovirus exposure and HLA in healthy donors. Study as a whole: Out of a few hundred genotyped donors, about 84% belonged to the Caucasian-associated ancestry cluster. The study's findings and limits: Both high specificity and high sensitivity reportedly marked the classifier's diagnosis of cytomegalovirus status. An apparent linkage of common viral pathogens to several of the most significant clusters emerged in a later analysis.

Germline-derived CDR1 and CDR2 are KGHSH and LQKENI. J was trimmed by 7 bases and V by 6 bases; bases with no gene match: 8. CDR3 length: 14 residues. PCR was performed using 60 Vbeta and 13 Jbeta primers. Only in-frame clones appear in the TCRdb table, and some are missing; sequencing was by immunoSEQ multiplex PCR. The table for this sample gives fewer than 85,000 clones. Turning to this clone: Its antigen is currently unknown.

The chain carries TRBV18 and TRBJ2-7; 11 bases are shared with TRBD1. The specimen was PBMCs. The sequence was collected from a woman in her 40s in good health and CMV-seropositive. CDR3 amino acids: CASSSGQGAREQYF. The DNA for the CDR3 is TGTGCCAGCTCCTCAGGACAGGGGGCGCGAGAGCAGTACTTC.